This T cell receptor (beta chain) was obtained from a study of cytomegalovirus exposure and HLA in healthy donors. At the level of the study: Out of about 179 million T cells, an earlier analysis found about 100 million unique TCR beta sequences in total.

Points on this clone: Its target is not known.

Findings and caveats of the study: Being productive about 90% or about 30% of the time was typical of most TCR beta V segments in an earlier analysis. Donor immune exposure was known only as CMV serostatus. In a later analysis, TCR beta V- and J-gene trimming showed a link to a missense DCLRE1C variant.

It was with 60 Vbeta and 13 Jbeta primers that the PCR ran. The repertoire was sequenced with immunoSEQ multiplex PCR; TCRdb's copy has only in-frame clones and lacks some. This sample has 200,000 to 250,000 clones, with about 83% found just once. This CDR3 is 15 amino acids long. J was trimmed by 3 bases and V by 3 bases; bases with no gene match: 6. Per germline, CDR1 SGHNT and CDR2 YYREEE (reference sequence). The sequenced sample consisted of PBMCs. The source of this sequence is a human donor in good health. The V gene is TRBV5-4, the J gene TRBJ1-1; 9 nucleotides agree with TRBD1. The CDR3, as DNA: TGTGCCAGCAGCTGGGGACAGGGTGTAGACACTGAAGCTTTCTTT. This gives the protein CASSWGQGVDTEAFF. The variable domain in full, with the rest retrieved from reference TRBV5-4 and TRBJ1-1, is ETGVTQSPTHLIKTRGQQVTLRCSSQSGHNTVSWYQQALGQGPQFIFQYYREEENGRGNFPPRFSGLQFPNYSSELNVNALELDDSALYLCASSWGQGVDTEAFFGQGTRLTVV.